The 10 T cell receptor beta chains given below trace back to one sample, sequenced in a study of T cells expressing NK-cell markers. TCRdb re-called the 5' RACE reads and shows each CDR3 protein once, DNA omitted. The record lists 500,000 or so distinct CDR3 sequences, of which the ten most abundant hold 3% to 4.5%. The sequencing input was blood T cells: a sorted CD56 or NKG2C T cell subset, CD4+ or CD8+ T cells, or bulk PBMC T cells (not recorded which). Receptors originate from a man aged 18 to 29 in good health.

The gene calls are TRBV12-3 or TRBV12-4 and TRBJ2-1; TCRdb names TRBD2, which stays unverified in the absence of DNA. The CDR3 runs 14 residues. CDR3 loop: CASIKGDYNNEQFF.

J is TRBJ1-3 and V is TRBV20-1. Germline V CDR1 and CDR2: DFQATT, SNEGSKA (reference sequence). The CDR3 is 12 residues long. CDR3 sequence: CSARLKRNTIYF.

The CDR3 loop reads CASSLIGTSGLGELFF. The chain is built from TRBV12-3 or TRBV12-4 and TRBJ2-2; the D call from TCRdb, TRBD2, cannot be confirmed without DNA. The CDR3 extends over 16 amino acids.

This chain joins TRBV10-3 and TRBJ1-1; TCRdb's D call, TRBD1, is unchecked because there is no DNA. Germline V gene data show CDR1 as ENHRY and CDR2 as SYGVKD. The CDR3 contains 13 residues. This CDR3 is CAIRVQGSTEAFF.

J is TRBJ2-1 and V is TRBV24-1. The germline CDR1 and CDR2 sequences are KGHDR and SFDVKD. The CDR3 extends over 12 amino acids. The CDR3 protein is CATSDGTNEQFF.

The rearrangement joins TRBV20-1 to TRBJ1-2. The V gene's germline CDR1 is DFQATT and CDR2 SNEGSKA (reference sequence). This CDR3 comprises 14 residues. CDR3 loop: CSARGENPNYGYTF.

This chain connects TRBV5-1 to TRBJ2-1; TCRdb designates TRBD2, a call that cannot be tested without DNA. The CDR3 contains 15 residues. Germline values: CDR1 SGHRS, CDR2 YFSETQ. CDR3 residues: CASSLSGRARDEQFF.

This chain joins TRBV11-2 and TRBJ2-1; TCRdb designates TRBD1, a call that cannot be tested without DNA. CDR3 size: 17 residues. The germline V gene has CDR1 SGHAT and CDR2 FQNNGV. The CDR3 region is CASSSIHRASDTNEQFF. Full variable domain (remainder filled in from reference TRBV11-2 and TRBJ2-1): EAGVAQSPRYKIIEKRQSVAFWCNPISGHATLYWYQQILGQGPKLLIQFQNNGVVDDSQLPKDRFSAERLKGVDSTLKIQPAKLEDSAVYLCASSSIHRASDTNEQFFGPGTRLTVL.

The chain carries TRBV6-2 or TRBV6-3 and TRBJ2-7; the TCRdb call, TRBD2, lacks DNA for checking. CDR3 length: 15 amino acids. In germline, CDR1 is MNHEY, CDR2 SVGEGT. The CDR3 loop is CASRDTLAGGHEQYF.

The rearrangement joins TRBV13 to TRBJ2-2; TCRdb names TRBD2, which stays unverified in the absence of DNA. The CDR3 consists of 16 residues. CDR1 and CDR2 (germline): PRHDT, FYEKMQ (reference sequence). The CDR3 spells CASSPRLAGVSGELFF.